The following is a T cell receptor (beta chain) sequence with its context. The data originate from a study of blood T cell repertoires in COVID-19. The wider study: PBMCs, B-cell-depleted T cells, or T cells were the source of the cDNA or gDNA that made up the material.

The germline V and J ends were trimmed by 3 bases and 2 bases, with 9 bases remaining between them. CDR3 size: 13 residues. Looked up from germline, CDR1 is SQVTM and CDR2 is ANQGSEA. The repertoire was sequenced with immunoSEQ multiplex PCR; TCRdb's copy has only in-frame clones and lacks some. This table has more than 250,000 clones, roughly 90% appearing once. This TCR derives from a man between 18 and 35 years old who had recovered from COVID-19. V gene TRBV29-1 combines with J gene TRBJ2-3; weak D call: TRBD2 (6 bases). Sequences were obtained from peripheral blood. The CDR3: CSVDAGITDTQYF. For the CDR3, the DNA is TGCAGCGTTGACGCGGGGATCACAGATACGCAGTATTTT.